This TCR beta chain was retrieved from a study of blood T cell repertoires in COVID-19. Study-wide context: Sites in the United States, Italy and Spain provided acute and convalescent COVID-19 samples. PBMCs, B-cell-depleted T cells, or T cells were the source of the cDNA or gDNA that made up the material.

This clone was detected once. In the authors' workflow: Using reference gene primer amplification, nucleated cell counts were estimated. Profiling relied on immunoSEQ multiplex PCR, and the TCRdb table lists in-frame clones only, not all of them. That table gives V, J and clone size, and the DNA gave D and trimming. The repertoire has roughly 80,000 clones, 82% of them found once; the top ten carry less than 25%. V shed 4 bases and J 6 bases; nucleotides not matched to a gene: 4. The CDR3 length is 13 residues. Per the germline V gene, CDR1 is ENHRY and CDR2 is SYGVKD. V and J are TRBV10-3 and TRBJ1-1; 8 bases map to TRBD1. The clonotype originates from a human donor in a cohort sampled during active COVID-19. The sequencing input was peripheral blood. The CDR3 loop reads CAISGQGLPEAFF. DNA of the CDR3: TGTGCCATCAGTGGACAGGGGTTGCCTGAAGCTTTCTTT.